Following are 24 T cell receptor beta chains from one sample sequenced in a study of T-cell memory formation after mild COVID-19. TCRdb ran MiXCR on the 5' RACE reads and lists one entry per CDR3 protein. This table holds 300,000 to 350,000 distinct CDR3 sequences, around 19% found once. The sequenced sample consisted of PBMCs or a T cell subset sorted from them (not recorded which). These receptors were obtained from a man aged 18 to 29 who had mild COVID-19 (a few samples of this study predate the infection). Cell type and time point are not known.

The rearrangement uses TRBV20-1 and TRBJ2-2, with TRBD1 identical over 9 bases. CDR3 length equals 17 residues. Per the germline V gene, CDR1 is DFQATT and CDR2 is SNEGSKA (reference sequence). V dropped 4 bases and J dropped 3; count of bases not matched to a gene: 12. The CDR3 loop is CSANPTTGGRYTGELFF. CDR3 sequence (DNA): TGCAGTGCTAACCCGACAACAGGGGGCAGATACACCGGGGAGCTGTTTTTT.

This sequence joins TRBV14 and TRBJ1-2, with 7 nucleotides matching TRBD1. This CDR3 contains 14 residues. The V segment lost 1 base and the J segment 3 bases; nucleotides outside the gene matches: 2. Per the germline V gene, CDR1 is SGHDN and CDR2 is FVKESK. The CDR3 protein is CASSQGGQHYGYTF. The CDR3 DNA follows: TGTGCCAGCAGCCAAGGGGGACAGCACTATGGCTACACCTTC.

The sample holds a few counts of this clonotype. The chain employs TRBV9 and TRBJ1-2, with TRBD1 matching 8 bases. The J segment lost 7 bases and the V segment lost 0 bases, leaving 2 bases of the junction unmatched. This CDR3 has 13 residues. The germline V gene encodes CDR1 SGDLS and CDR2 YYNGEE. Written as DNA, the CDR3 is TGTGCCAGCAGCGTAGGGGACAGGCCTGGCTACACCTTC. It yields the protein CASSVGDRPGYTF.

This clonotype was picked up a small number of times. The gene calls are TRBV4-1 and TRBJ2-7; D may be TRBD2 (6 bases). With 6 bases removed from V and 0 bases from J, the gap between germline ends came to 9 bases. Germline CDR1 reads MGHRA; CDR2 reads YSYEKL. CDR3 length: 13 residues. The chain's CDR3 is CASRNGSSYEQYF. The CDR3 nucleotides are TGCGCCAGCAGGAACGGGAGCTCCTACGAGCAGTACTTC.

This clonotype was picked up many times. The rearrangement uses TRBV7-2 and TRBJ2-2; 8 nucleotides match TRBD2. In germline, CDR1 is SGHTA, CDR2 FQGNSA. The CDR3 consists of 14 residues. With V trimmed by 6 bases and J by 1 base, 1 base remained unmatched. The CDR3 DNA reads as TGTGCCAGCAGGAGCGGGGGGAACACCGGGGAGCTGTTTTTT. It is translated as CASRSGGNTGELFF.

The chain links TRBV28 to TRBJ2-7; possibly TRBD1 for D (6 bases). The germline V gene has CDR1 MDHEN and CDR2 SYDVKM. The CDR3 covers 13 residues. Trimming took off 3 bases at V and 6 bases at J, with 12 bases between the two ends. The chain's CDR3 is CASSLRTVGEQYV. The CDR3 DNA reads as TGTGCCAGCAGTTTGCGGACAGTTGGCGAGCAGTACGTC.

The V and J genes are TRBV19 and TRBJ2-7, with 12 nucleotides matching TRBD1. The CDR3 runs to 16 residues. V was pared by 6 bases and J by 1 base, with 7 bases of the junction left unmatched. Germline CDR1 reads LNHDA; CDR2 reads SQIVND (reference sequence). The CDR3 is CASRTPGQGASYEQYF. CDR3 DNA sequence: TGTGCCAGTAGAACTCCGGGACAGGGGGCGTCCTACGAGCAGTACTTC.

This clonotype was picked up a small number of times. The gene calls are TRBV7-9 and TRBJ1-1, with 7 bases fitting TRBD1. The CDR3 totals 15 residues. The V and J ends lost 1 base and 3 bases, in that order; junction bases with no gene match: 5. Germline CDR1 reads SEHNR; CDR2 reads FQNEAQ (reference sequence). DNA of the CDR3: TGTGCCAGCAGCTTAGTTCTCAGGGGGGACACTGAAGCTTTCTTT. Amino acids: CASSLVLRGDTEAFF.

The rearrangement links TRBV4-3 to TRBJ2-3; tentative D call: TRBD2 (7 bases). The V gene's germline CDR1 is LGHNA and CDR2 YSLEER. Trimming cost V 0 bases and J 0 bases, with 16 bases left between them. This CDR3 has 18 residues. The CDR3 DNA reads as TGCGCCAGCAGCCAAGAAGGCGGGGGCCGAATTAGCACAGATACGCAGTATTTT. Protein product: CASSQEGGGRISTDTQYF.

This chain uses TRBV6-2 or TRBV6-3 with TRBJ1-5; a weak D match, TRBD1 (6 bases). Germline CDR1 MNHEY, CDR2 SVGEGT. Trimming took 1 base from V and 5 from J, leaving 18 bases between them. This CDR3 spans 17 amino acids. The CDR3 loop is CASSYYDTGFRDQPQHF. The CDR3 DNA follows: TGTGCCAGCAGTTACTACGATACAGGGTTTCGAGATCAGCCCCAGCATTTT.

The chain has TRBV2 and TRBJ1-2, with D uncertain. CDR3 length equals 15 residues. V was shortened by 2 bases and J by 0 bases, with 10 bases between the two germline ends. Germline V gene sequence: CDR1 SNHLY, CDR2 FYNNEI. The CDR3 spells CASSEIGLTNYGYTF. CDR3 nucleotides: TGTGCCAGCAGTGAAATAGGACTGACTAACTATGGCTACACCTTC.

In its sample, this clonotype was seen a few times. The J gene is TRBJ1-2, the V gene TRBV3-1; D ambiguous. The V and J ends lost 4 bases and 2 bases respectively, with 11 bases between them. Germline values: CDR1 LGHDT, CDR2 YNNKEL (reference sequence). CDR3 length: 14 amino acids. The CDR3 is CASSPGSGNYGYTF. For the CDR3, the DNA is TGTGCCAGCAGCCCTGGTTCCGGGAACTATGGCTACACCTTC.

This clonotype was counted only a few times. The rearrangement joins TRBV6-5 to TRBJ2-1; TRBD1 agrees at 9 bases. V dropped 4 bases and J dropped 2; count of bases not matched to a gene: 3. The CDR3 totals 15 residues. Germline-derived CDR1 and CDR2 are MNHEY and SVGAGI. The CDR3 loop is CASSSGTGTYNEQFF. For the CDR3, the DNA is TGTGCCAGCAGTTCCGGGACAGGGACCTACAATGAGCAGTTCTTC.

This clonotype occurred a few times. The chain couples TRBV7-2 to TRBJ2-3, with unresolved D. V was shortened by 7 bases and J by 6 bases, with 20 bases between the two germline ends. The CDR3 spans 15 residues. The germline V gene has CDR1 SGHTA and CDR2 FQGNSA. CDR3 in amino acids: CASTYRRAYTDTQYF. CDR3 in DNA: TGTGCCAGCACCTACAGAAGGGCCTACACGGATACGCAGTATTTT. Based on the CDR3 plus reference TRBV7-2 and TRBJ2-3, the full variable domain is GAGVSQSPSNKVTEKGKDVELRCDPISGHTALYWYRQSLGQGLEFLIYFQGNSAPDKSGLPSDRFSAERTGGSVSTLTIQRTQQEDSAVYLCASTYRRAYTDTQYFGPGTRLTVL.

This clonotype was counted only a few times. The CDR3 DNA is TGTGCCAGCATGCGACAGCAGGGCACTGAAGCTTTCTTT. Protein sequence: CASMRQQGTEAFF. V gene TRBV28 combines with J gene TRBJ1-1; D possibly corresponds to TRBD1 (5 bases). This CDR3 comprises 13 residues. The V end lost 7 bases, the J end lost 4 bases, and 13 bases lay between the germline ends. Germline CDR1 reads MDHEN; CDR2 reads SYDVKM.

This clonotype was found a few times. The V gene is TRBV25-1, the J gene TRBJ1-4; no definite D call. The germline V gene has CDR1 MGHDK and CDR2 SYGVNS. This CDR3 has 11 residues. Trimming took 8 bases from V and 7 from J, leaving 8 bases between them. CDR3 sequence (DNA): TGTGCCAGCGCCAATCGTGAAAAACTGTTTTTT. It specifies CASANREKLFF.

This chain joins TRBV7-2 and TRBJ2-2; unclear D gene. The germline V gene encodes CDR1 SGHTA and CDR2 FQGNSA. V lost 2 bases and J lost 4, with 8 bases in between. The CDR3 totals 14 residues. In DNA, the CDR3 is TGTGCCAGCAGCTTACCCAGCCTCACCGGGGAGCTGTTTTTT. Residues: CASSLPSLTGELFF.

The genes are TRBV7-8 and TRBJ1-5; D is unclear. With 1 base removed from V and 7 bases from J, the gap between germline ends came to 8 bases. There are 13 residues in the CDR3. The germline CDR1 and CDR2 sequences are SGHVS and FQNEAQ. The CDR3 loop is CASSLGTAQPQHF. In nucleotides, the CDR3 is TGTGCCAGCAGCTTAGGGACGGCGCAGCCCCAGCATTTT.

This clonotype came up a few times. The rearrangement uses TRBV27 and TRBJ2-5; 10 bases are shared with TRBD2. Germline V lookup: CDR1 MNHEY, CDR2 SMNVEV (reference sequence). The CDR3 has 16 residues. V was clipped by 6 bases and J by 5 bases; unmatched bases: 12. DNA of the CDR3: TGTGCCAGCAGGACTAAGCTAGCGGGGGCCCCGGAGACCCAGTACTTC. Residues: CASRTKLAGAPETQYF.

V gene TRBV9 combines with J gene TRBJ2-3; TRBD2 agrees at 11 bases. The CDR3 runs to 16 residues. V gave up 3 bases and J gave up 4 bases; unmatched junction bases: 7. Germline-derived CDR1 and CDR2 are SGDLS and YYNGEE. The chain's CDR3 is CASSGRGGLAADTQYF. The DNA for the CDR3 is TGTGCCAGCAGCGGTCGAGGGGGACTAGCGGCAGATACGCAGTATTTT.

V gene TRBV30 combines with J gene TRBJ1-3; D unresolved. This CDR3 is built from 16 residues. V was shortened by 2 bases and J by 0 bases, with 14 bases between the two germline ends. Germline V gene lookup returns CDR1 GTSNPN and CDR2 SVGIG (reference sequence). CDR3: CAWSSLGETSGNTIYF. Here the CDR3 DNA reads TGTGCCTGGAGTTCCCTCGGGGAGACCTCTGGAAACACCATATATTTT.

This clonotype occurred once. J is TRBJ2-4 and V is TRBV3-1, with TRBD1 identical over 11 bases. The CDR3 totals 16 residues. V lost 4 bases to trimming and J lost 5 bases; unmatched junction nucleotides: 7. The germline V gene has CDR1 LGHDT and CDR2 YNNKEL (reference sequence). CDR3 protein: CASSPDRGREENIQYF. The CDR3 nucleotides are TGTGCCAGCAGCCCGGACAGGGGGCGCGAAGAAAACATTCAGTACTTC. The entire variable domain, with the rest obtained from reference TRBV3-1 and TRBJ2-4, is as follows: DTAVSQTPKYLVTQMGNDKSIKCEQNLGHDTMYWYKQDSKKFLKIMFSYNNKELIINETVPNRFSPKSPDKAHLNLHINSLELGDSAVYFCASSPDRGREENIQYFGAGTRLSVL.

This clonotype has only a few counts. The chain employs TRBV4-1 and TRBJ2-7, with D possibly TRBD2 on 5 matching bases. V shed 0 bases and J shed 6 bases, with 15 bases lying between them. The germline V gene has CDR1 MGHRA and CDR2 YSYEKL. This CDR3 is built from 15 residues. The CDR3 bases are TGCGCCAGCAGCCAAGAGGTGGGGTCCCGGGGCGAGCAGTACGTC. Its protein is CASSQEVGSRGEQYV.

A word on this clonotype: This CDR3 is missing its conserved last phenylalanine or tryptophan, likely due to a read error. The chain has TRBV15 and TRBJ2-2, with D possibly TRBD2 on 6 matching bases. The ends were cut back, 4 bases at V and 1 base at J, with 7 bases in the middle. The CDR3 has 14 residues. Germline V gene sequence: CDR1 LNHNV, CDR2 YYDKDF (reference sequence). CDR3 in DNA: TGTGCCACCAGCATCGGGGGGAACACCGGGGAGCTGTTTTGT. It yields the protein CATSIGGNTGELFC.